The 27 T cell receptor beta chains below all came from one sample that was sequenced in a study of blood T cell repertoires in COVID-19 (dated by TCRdb to the early 2020s). Library preparation used the immunoSEQ multiplex PCR assay. TCRdb carries this immuneACCESS record with in-frame sequences only. Its versions omit some clonotypes, under half of them owing to an unresolved V gene in the studies checked, with the rest unexplained. The table for this sample lists about 180,000 clones; 85% to 90% of them were counted only once. 6.2% of the sample rests with the top ten. Sequenced: PBMCs or T cells enriched from blood (not recorded which). The receptors shown here come from a man aged 35-49 years who had recovered from COVID-19.

This rearrangement joins TRBV7-9 to TRBJ1-2; weak D call: TRBD1 (5 bases). Trimming left V 4 bases short and J 6 bases short, with 9 bases between. This CDR3 contains 12 residues. Germline CDR1 and CDR2: SEHNR and FQNEAQ (reference sequence). In DNA, the CDR3 is TGTGCCAGCAGCTCCCGGGGGGATGGCTACACCTTC. This codes for CASSSRGDGYTF.

The rearrangement joins TRBV7-8 to TRBJ2-7; 9 bases match TRBD1. V shed 1 base, J shed 3 bases, and the junction held 4 bases outside the gene matches. Per the germline V gene, CDR1 is SGHVS and CDR2 is FQNEAQ. CDR3 length: 15 residues. The chain's CDR3 is CASSLEGQGLYEQYF. The CDR3 nucleotides read TGTGCCAGCAGCTTAGAGGGACAGGGCCTCTACGAGCAGTACTTC. The variable domain in full, with the rest retrieved from reference TRBV7-8 and TRBJ2-7, is GAGVSQSPRYKVAKRGQDVALRCDPISGHVSLFWYQQALGQGPEFLTYFQNEAQLDKSGLPSDRFFAERPEGSVSTLKIQRTQQEDSAVYLCASSLEGQGLYEQYFGPGTRLTVT.

The chain has TRBV5-1 and TRBJ2-1; D possibly corresponds to TRBD1 (6 bases). There are 15 residues in the CDR3. Looked up from germline, CDR1 is SGHRS and CDR2 is YFSETQ. V was trimmed by 0 bases and J by 2 bases, leaving 9 bases between them. In nucleotides, the CDR3 is TGCGCCAGCAGCTTGGTACAGGGCGCCTACAATGAGCAGTTCTTC. Encoded protein: CASSLVQGAYNEQFF.

This clone was recorded a few times. The V and J genes are TRBV6-4 and TRBJ2-3; 7 bases line up with TRBD1. Germline lookup yields CDR1 MRHNA and CDR2 SNTAGT. Trimming took 6 bases from V and 2 from J; bases not matched to a gene: 8. The length of the CDR3 is 15 residues. The CDR3: CASSPNRGSTDTQYF. CDR3 sequence (DNA): TGTGCCAGCAGCCCAAACAGGGGATCCACAGATACGCAGTATTTT.

The V call is TRBV27, the J call TRBJ1-1; D call uncertain. This CDR3 comprises 13 residues. V was shortened by 6 bases and J by 4 bases, with 12 bases between the two germline ends. Germline V gene data show CDR1 as MNHEY and CDR2 as SMNVEV (reference sequence). CDR3 loop: CASRRVAVTEAFF. The CDR3 nucleotides are TGTGCCAGCAGACGAGTGGCGGTCACTGAAGCTTTCTTT.

The rearrangement uses TRBV2 and TRBJ1-5; maybe TRBD1 (6 bases). Germline V gene lookup returns CDR1 SNHLY and CDR2 FYNNEI. The length of the CDR3 is 14 residues. V was pared by 6 bases and J by 3 bases, with 12 bases between. CDR3 protein: CASSPQGNNQPQHF. CDR3 DNA: TGTGCCAGCAGCCCACAGGGCAACAATCAGCCCCAGCATTTT.

In its sample, this clone was seen many times. This chain uses TRBV12-3 or TRBV12-4 with TRBJ1-2; D uncertain. Deletions cut 6 bases from V and 8 bases from J, with 13 bases between. CDR3 length: 12 residues. CDR3 bases: TGTGCCAGCAGGCGGACTGAGGAAGGCTACACCTTC. It is translated as CASRRTEEGYTF.

The J gene is TRBJ1-2, the V gene TRBV28; weak D call: TRBD1 (5 bases). CDR3 length equals 14 residues. CDR1 is MDHEN, CDR2 SYDVKM, per germline. The V and J ends lost 5 bases and 8 bases respectively, with 18 bases between them. This CDR3 is CASSPSGVLVGYTF. CDR3 bases: TGTGCCAGCAGTCCCTCGGGGGTTCTAGTCGGCTACACCTTC.

The V and J genes are TRBV29-1 and TRBJ1-1; D remains ambiguous. Trimming cost V 6 bases and J 11 bases, with 22 bases left between them. The CDR3 spans 13 residues. CDR1 and CDR2 (germline): SQVTM, ANQGSEA. The CDR3 sequence is CSVPDRDASAAFF. The CDR3 nucleotides read TGCAGCGTACCTGATCGGGATGCATCTGCGGCTTTCTTT.

This clone was detected once. The J gene is TRBJ1-1, the V gene TRBV5-6; possible D gene TRBD1, 5 bases. The CDR3 is made up of 14 amino acids. Trimming stripped 5 bases from V and 0 bases from J, with 11 bases between. Germline V gene lookup returns CDR1 SGHDT and CDR2 YYEEEE. The CDR3 DNA is TGTGCCAGCAGTAATGCCAGGGTGAACACTGAAGCTTTCTTT. Residues: CASSNARVNTEAFF.

The CDR3: CASSASGLSAYNEQFF. CDR3 coding DNA: TGTGCCAGCAGCGCCTCGGGACTGTCAGCCTACAATGAGCAGTTCTTC. The chain joins TRBV9 to TRBJ2-1; tentatively, D is TRBD2 (6 bases). The CDR3 covers 16 residues. Germline-derived CDR1 and CDR2 are SGDLS and YYNGEE. V lost 3 bases, J lost 2 bases, and 15 bases lay in between.

The V and J genes are TRBV10-1 and TRBJ1-1; no reliable D call. With 6 bases removed from V and 5 bases from J, the gap between germline ends came to 10 bases. CDR1 and CDR2 (germline): WNHNN, SYGVQD (reference sequence). The CDR3 is 12 residues long. For the CDR3, the DNA is TGCGCCAGCAGCCCGGGTAGGACTGAAGCTTTCTTT. It encodes CASSPGRTEAFF.

The chain employs TRBV9 and TRBJ2-1; TRBD2 might be the D (5 bases). The CDR3 has 14 residues. Germline V gene sequence: CDR1 SGDLS, CDR2 YYNGEE. Trimming stripped 0 bases from V and 4 bases from J, with 8 bases between. CDR3 sequence reads: CASSVGGGYNEQFF. DNA of the CDR3: TGTGCCAGCAGCGTAGGCGGCGGGTACAATGAGCAGTTCTTC.

This clone was recorded once. This chain uses TRBV12-5 with TRBJ1-1; no clear D gene. The germline V gene encodes CDR1 LGHNT and CDR2 FRNRAP. The CDR3 has 12 amino acids. Trimming stripped 7 bases from V and 10 bases from J, with 16 bases between. The CDR3 sequence is CASAKDSVGAFF. Written as DNA, the CDR3 is TGTGCTAGTGCCAAGGACTCTGTCGGAGCTTTCTTT.

The chain carries TRBV6-5 and TRBJ1-1; a weak D match, TRBD1 (5 bases). Germline V gives CDR1 MNHEY, CDR2 SVGAGI. Deletions cut 7 bases from V and 4 bases from J, with 16 bases between. CDR3 size: 14 residues. The CDR3 spells CASIPAGRGTEAFF. The DNA for the CDR3 is TGTGCCAGCATTCCTGCAGGGAGGGGCACTGAAGCTTTCTTT.

This clone was recorded only once. The chain carries TRBV2 and TRBJ1-1; D is unclear. Germline values: CDR1 SNHLY, CDR2 FYNNEI. This CDR3 has 13 residues. Trimming left V 4 bases short and J 8 bases short, with 14 bases between. The CDR3 reads CASSGVRGTEAFF. In nucleotides, the CDR3 is TGTGCCAGCAGTGGGGTCCGGGGAACGGAAGCTTTCTTT.

The rearrangement links TRBV10-3 to TRBJ2-2; 9 positions match TRBD1. This CDR3 comprises 15 residues. J gave up 5 bases and V 10 bases, and 11 bases lay outside the gene matches. Germline V gives CDR1 ENHRY, CDR2 SYGVKD. This chain's CDR3 is CATGQGQGSTGELFF. For the CDR3, the DNA is TGTGCCACCGGCCAGGGACAGGGTTCGACCGGGGAGCTGTTTTTT.

V gene TRBV10-3 combines with J gene TRBJ1-1, with 9 bases that match TRBD1. Germline trimming cut 4 bases from V and 6 bases from J; bases unmatched to any gene: 0. The germline gives CDR1 ENHRY, CDR2 SYGVKD. This CDR3 is built from 12 residues. The CDR3 nucleotides are TGTGCCATCAGTGGGGACAGGGCTGAAGCTTTCTTT. Encoded protein: CAISGDRAEAFF.

This clone has a handful of counts. V and J are TRBV3-1 (or the pseudogene TRBV3-2) and TRBJ1-1, with D possibly matching TRBD1 (6 bases). The CDR3 consists of 16 residues. V lost 4 bases and J lost 3, with 18 bases in between. Germline V CDR1 and CDR2: LGHDT, YNNKEL (reference sequence). CDR3: CASSPGRGWGHTEAFF. As DNA, the CDR3 is TGTGCCAGCAGCCCCGGGCGGGGGTGGGGGCACACTGAAGCTTTCTTT.

The rearrangement uses TRBV28 and TRBJ1-4; TRBD1 matches 10 bases. J gave up 6 bases and V 3 bases, and 1 base lay outside the gene matches. The CDR3 loop spans 14 amino acids. Germline V gene lookup returns CDR1 MDHEN and CDR2 SYDVKM. The CDR3, as DNA: TGTGCCAGCAGTTTGGGACAGGGGCATGAAAAACTGTTTTTT. It encodes CASSLGQGHEKLFF. The full variable domain, in which reference TRBV28 and TRBJ1-4 provide the parts outside the CDR3, is DVKVTQSSRYLVKRTGEKVFLECVQDMDHENMFWYRQDPGLGLRLIYFSYDVKMKEKGDIPEGYSVSREKKERFSLILESASTNQTSMYLCASSLGQGHEKLFFGSGTQLSVL.

In its sample, this clone was seen a few times. This rearrangement joins TRBV5-1 to TRBJ2-1; D unresolved. Germline V gene lookup returns CDR1 SGHRS and CDR2 YFSETQ. The length of the CDR3 is 13 residues. V shed 2 bases and J shed 8 bases, with 11 bases lying between them. DNA of the CDR3: TGCGCCAGCAGCTTAGACATCGCTTATGAGCAGTTCTTC. Amino acid sequence: CASSLDIAYEQFF. Full variable domain (remainder filled in from reference TRBV5-1 and TRBJ2-1): KAGVTQTPRYLIKTRGQQVTLSCSPISGHRSVSWYQQTPGQGLQFLFEYFSETQRNKGNFPGRFSGRQFSNSRSEMNVSTLELGDSALYLCASSLDIAYEQFFGPGTRLTVL.

The chain couples TRBV30 to TRBJ2-4; D call uncertain. The CDR3 loop spans 12 amino acids. Trimming took 3 bases from V and 0 from J, leaving 3 bases between them. The germline V gene encodes CDR1 GTSNPN and CDR2 SVGIG (reference sequence). In DNA form, the CDR3 reads TGTGCCTGGAGCGTAGCCAAAAACATTCAGTACTTC. It codes for CAWSVAKNIQYF.

CDR3 in DNA: TGTGCCAGCAATGGAGGGTTCGATCAGCCCCAGCATTTT. Translated: CASNGGFDQPQHF. The chain uses TRBV28 and TRBJ1-5; D remains ambiguous. The CDR3 is 13 residues long. Trimming pared 7 bases from V and 5 bases from J, leaving 12 bases between. CDR1 and CDR2 (germline): MDHEN, SYDVKM. The variable domain in full, with the rest retrieved from reference TRBV28 and TRBJ1-5, is DVKVTQSSRYLVKRTGEKVFLECVQDMDHENMFWYRQDPGLGLRLIYFSYDVKMKEKGDIPEGYSVSREKKERFSLILESASTNQTSMYLCASNGGFDQPQHFGDGTRLSIL.

The genes are TRBV6-2 or TRBV6-3 and TRBJ1-4; possibly TRBD1 for D (5 bases). There are 18 residues in the CDR3. Trimming took off 2 bases at V and 8 bases at J, with 24 bases between the two ends. In germline, CDR1 is MNHEY, CDR2 SVGEGT. The CDR3 region has the DNA TGTGCCAGCAGTTACCTTTATTTCACGACAGCCCTTACCGAAAAACTGTTTTTT. It translates to CASSYLYFTTALTEKLFF.

This clone showed up just a few times. This chain joins TRBV5-1 and TRBJ1-6; perhaps TRBD1 as D (5 bases). Germline-derived CDR1 and CDR2 are SGHRS and YFSETQ. The CDR3 spans 19 residues. The V end lost 1 base, the J end lost 1 base, and 18 bases lay between the germline ends. In DNA, the CDR3 is TGCGCCAGCAGCTTGCTTCGGACGGGGGGATCGTCCTATAATTCACCCCTCCACTTT. It encodes CASSLLRTGGSSYNSPLHF.

The rearrangement uses TRBV9 and TRBJ1-2; 7 bases map to TRBD1. Trimming at V came to 3 bases and at J to 8 bases, leaving 10 bases not matched to a gene. This CDR3 contains 14 residues. CDR1 and CDR2 from the germline V gene are SGDLS and YYNGEE. CDR3 coding DNA: TGTGCCAGCAGCGGGTTGGGAGACAGGGCCGGCTACACCTTC. Its translation: CASSGLGDRAGYTF.

CDR3 loop: CASSLSEASGRQDEQYF. DNA of the CDR3: TGCGCCAGCAGCCTAAGTGAGGCTAGCGGGAGGCAGGACGAGCAGTACTTC. The chain recombines TRBV4-1 with TRBJ2-7, with 11 bases aligning to TRBD2. Germline loops: CDR1 MGHRA, CDR2 YSYEKL. V lost 4 bases to trimming and J lost 5 bases; unmatched junction nucleotides: 13. The length of the CDR3 is 17 residues.